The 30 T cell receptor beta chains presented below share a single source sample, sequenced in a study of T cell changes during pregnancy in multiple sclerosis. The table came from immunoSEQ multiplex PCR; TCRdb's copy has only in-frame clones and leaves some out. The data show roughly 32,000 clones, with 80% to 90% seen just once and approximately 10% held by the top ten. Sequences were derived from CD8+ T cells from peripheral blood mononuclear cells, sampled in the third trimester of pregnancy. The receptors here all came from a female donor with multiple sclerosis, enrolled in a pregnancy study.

For the CDR3, the DNA is TGTGCCAGCGGCCCCAGAACTGAAGCTTTCTTT. Its protein product is CASGPRTEAFF. V is TRBV7-9 and J is TRBJ1-1; D is unresolved. CDR3 length: 11 residues. Trimming took off 8 bases at V and 5 bases at J, with 9 bases between the two ends. CDR1 is SEHNR and CDR2 is FQNEAQ in the germline V gene (reference sequence).

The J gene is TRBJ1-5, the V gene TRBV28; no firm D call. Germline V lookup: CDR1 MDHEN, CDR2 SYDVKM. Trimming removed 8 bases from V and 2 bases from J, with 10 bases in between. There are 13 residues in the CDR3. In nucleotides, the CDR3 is TGTGCCAGCCTAGATTGGGGCAATCAGCCCCAGCATTTT. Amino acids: CASLDWGNQPQHF.

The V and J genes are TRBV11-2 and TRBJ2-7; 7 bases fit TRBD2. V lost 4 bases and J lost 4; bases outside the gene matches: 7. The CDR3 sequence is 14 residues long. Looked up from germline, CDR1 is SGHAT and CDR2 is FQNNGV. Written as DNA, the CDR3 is TGTGCCAGCAGCTCCCGGGACTACCGTTACGAGCAGTACTTC. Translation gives CASSSRDYRYEQYF.

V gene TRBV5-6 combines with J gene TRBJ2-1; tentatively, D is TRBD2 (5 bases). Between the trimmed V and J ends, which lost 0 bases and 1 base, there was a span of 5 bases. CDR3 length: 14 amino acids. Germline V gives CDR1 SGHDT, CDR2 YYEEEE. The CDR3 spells CASSLGGSYNEQFF. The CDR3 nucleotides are TGTGCCAGCAGCTTGGGAGGGTCCTACAATGAGCAGTTCTTC.

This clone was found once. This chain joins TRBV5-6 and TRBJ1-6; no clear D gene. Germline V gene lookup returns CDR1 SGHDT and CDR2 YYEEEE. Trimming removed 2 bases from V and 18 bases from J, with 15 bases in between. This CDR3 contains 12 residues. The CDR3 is CASSFQAANPHF. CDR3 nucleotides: TGTGCCAGCAGCTTTCAAGCGGCTAATCCCCACTTT.

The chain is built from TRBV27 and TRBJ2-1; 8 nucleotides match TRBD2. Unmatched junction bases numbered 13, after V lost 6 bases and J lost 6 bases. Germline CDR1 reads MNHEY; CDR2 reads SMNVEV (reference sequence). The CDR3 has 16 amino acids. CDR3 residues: CASSFSLRGGFNEQFF. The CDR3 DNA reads TGTGCCAGCAGCTTTAGCTTACGGGGGGGATTCAATGAGCAGTTCTTC.

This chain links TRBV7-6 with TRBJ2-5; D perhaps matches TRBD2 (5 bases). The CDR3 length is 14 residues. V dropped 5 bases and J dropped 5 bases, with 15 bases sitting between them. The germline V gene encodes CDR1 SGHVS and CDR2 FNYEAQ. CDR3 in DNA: TGTGCCAGCAGCCTCAATTTTAGGGAGGAGACCCAGTACTTC. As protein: CASSLNFREETQYF.

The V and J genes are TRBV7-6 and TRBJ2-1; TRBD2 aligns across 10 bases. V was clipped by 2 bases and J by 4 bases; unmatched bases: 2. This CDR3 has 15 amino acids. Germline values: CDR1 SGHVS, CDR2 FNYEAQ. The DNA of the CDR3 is TGTGCCAGCAGCTTAAGCGGGGGGGCTTACAATGAGCAGTTCTTC. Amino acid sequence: CASSLSGGAYNEQFF.

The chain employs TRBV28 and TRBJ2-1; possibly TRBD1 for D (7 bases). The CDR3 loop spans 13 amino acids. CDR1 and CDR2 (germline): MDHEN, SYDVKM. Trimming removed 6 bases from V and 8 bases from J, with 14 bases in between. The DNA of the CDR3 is TGTGCCAGCAGGGGAACAGGGGACTATGAGCAGTTCTTC. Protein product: CASRGTGDYEQFF.

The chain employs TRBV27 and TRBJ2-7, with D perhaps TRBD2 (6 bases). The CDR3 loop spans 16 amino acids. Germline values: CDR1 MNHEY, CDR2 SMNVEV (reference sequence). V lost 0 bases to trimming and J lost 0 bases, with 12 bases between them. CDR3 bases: TGTGCCAGCAGTTTATCGAGAGGCGGGATCTCCTACGAGCAGTACTTC. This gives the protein CASSLSRGGISYEQYF.

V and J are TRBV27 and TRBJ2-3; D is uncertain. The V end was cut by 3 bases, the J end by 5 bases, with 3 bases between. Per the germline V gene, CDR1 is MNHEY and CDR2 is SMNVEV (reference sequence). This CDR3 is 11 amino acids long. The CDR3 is CASSFRDTQYF. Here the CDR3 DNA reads TGTGCCAGCAGTTTTAGAGATACGCAGTATTTT.

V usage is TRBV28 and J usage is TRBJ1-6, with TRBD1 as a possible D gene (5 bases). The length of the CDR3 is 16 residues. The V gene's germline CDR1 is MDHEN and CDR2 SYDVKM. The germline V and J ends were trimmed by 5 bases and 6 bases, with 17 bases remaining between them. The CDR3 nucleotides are TGTGCCAGCAGTATGCTCCAGGGTTTCGCTAATTCACCCCTCCACTTT. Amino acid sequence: CASSMLQGFANSPLHF.

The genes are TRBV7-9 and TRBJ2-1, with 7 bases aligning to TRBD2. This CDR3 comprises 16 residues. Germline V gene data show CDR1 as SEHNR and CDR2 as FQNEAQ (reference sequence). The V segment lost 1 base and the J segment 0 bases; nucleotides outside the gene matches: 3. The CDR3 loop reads CASSLGRTSSYNEQFF. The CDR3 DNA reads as TGTGCCAGCAGCTTAGGTCGGACTAGCTCCTACAATGAGCAGTTCTTC. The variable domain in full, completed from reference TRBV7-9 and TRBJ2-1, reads DTGVSQNPRHKITKRGQNVTFRCDPISEHNRLYWYRQTLGQGPEFLTYFQNEAQLEKSRLLSDRFSAERPKGSFSTLEIQRTEQGDSAMYLCASSLGRTSSYNEQFFGPGTRLTVL.

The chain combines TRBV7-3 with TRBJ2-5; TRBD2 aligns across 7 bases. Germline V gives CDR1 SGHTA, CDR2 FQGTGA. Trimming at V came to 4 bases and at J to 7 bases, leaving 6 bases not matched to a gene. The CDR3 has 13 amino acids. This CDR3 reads CASSSNGGWTQYF. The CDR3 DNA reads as TGTGCCAGCAGCTCAAACGGGGGGTGGACCCAGTACTTC.

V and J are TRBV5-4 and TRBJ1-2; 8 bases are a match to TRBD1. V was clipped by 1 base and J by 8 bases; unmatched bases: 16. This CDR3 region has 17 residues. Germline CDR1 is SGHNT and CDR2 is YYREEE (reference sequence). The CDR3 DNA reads TGTGCCAGCAGCTTGCCCTCCCTCCCGGACAGGGCTGACGGCTACACCTTC. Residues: CASSLPSLPDRADGYTF.

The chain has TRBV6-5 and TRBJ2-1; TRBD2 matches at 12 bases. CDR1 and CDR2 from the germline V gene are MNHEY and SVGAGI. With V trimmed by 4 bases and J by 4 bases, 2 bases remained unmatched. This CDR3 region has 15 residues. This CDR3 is CASSWTSGDYNEQFF. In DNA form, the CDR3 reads TGTGCCAGCAGTTGGACTAGCGGGGATTACAATGAGCAGTTCTTC.

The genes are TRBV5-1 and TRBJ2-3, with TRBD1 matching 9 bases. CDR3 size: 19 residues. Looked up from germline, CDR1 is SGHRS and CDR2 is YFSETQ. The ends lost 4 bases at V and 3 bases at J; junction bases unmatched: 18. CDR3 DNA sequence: TGCGCCAGCAGCACCCGGGACAGGGAAGAGGAGGCTCGTACAGATACGCAGTATTTT. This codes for CASSTRDREEEARTDTQYF.

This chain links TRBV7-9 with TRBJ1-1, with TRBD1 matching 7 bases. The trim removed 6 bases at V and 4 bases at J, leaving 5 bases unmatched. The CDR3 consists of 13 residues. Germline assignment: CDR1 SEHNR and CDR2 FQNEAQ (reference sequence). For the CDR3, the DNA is TGTGCCAGCAGAGCAGGGGGTCCCACTGAAGCTTTCTTT. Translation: CASRAGGPTEAFF.

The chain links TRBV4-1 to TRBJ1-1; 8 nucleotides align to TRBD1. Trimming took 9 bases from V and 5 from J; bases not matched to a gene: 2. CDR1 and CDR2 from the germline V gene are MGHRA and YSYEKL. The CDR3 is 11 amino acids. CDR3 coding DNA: TGCGCCAGTCGGACAGGGACTGAAGCTTTCTTT. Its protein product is CASRTGTEAFF.

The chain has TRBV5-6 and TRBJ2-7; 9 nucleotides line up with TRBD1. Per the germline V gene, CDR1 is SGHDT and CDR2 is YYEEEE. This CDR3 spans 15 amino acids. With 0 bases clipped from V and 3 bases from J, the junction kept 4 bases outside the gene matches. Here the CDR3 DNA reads TGTGCCAGCAGCTTGGCGCGGACAGGGGACTACGAGCAGTACTTC. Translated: CASSLARTGDYEQYF.

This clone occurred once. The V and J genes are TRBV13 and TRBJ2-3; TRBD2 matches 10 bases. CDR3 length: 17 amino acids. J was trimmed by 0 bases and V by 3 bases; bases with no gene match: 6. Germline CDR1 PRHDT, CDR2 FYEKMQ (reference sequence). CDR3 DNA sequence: TGTGCCAGCAGCTTCTATAGCGGGGGGCGAAGCACAGATACGCAGTATTTT. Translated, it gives CASSFYSGGRSTDTQYF.

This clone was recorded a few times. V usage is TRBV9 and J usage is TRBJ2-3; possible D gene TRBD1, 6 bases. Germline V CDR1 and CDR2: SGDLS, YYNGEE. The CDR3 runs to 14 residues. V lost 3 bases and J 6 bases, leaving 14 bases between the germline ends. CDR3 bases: TGTGCCAGCAGCGGGGGTGGCGACAGGGATACGCAGTATTTT. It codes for CASSGGGDRDTQYF.

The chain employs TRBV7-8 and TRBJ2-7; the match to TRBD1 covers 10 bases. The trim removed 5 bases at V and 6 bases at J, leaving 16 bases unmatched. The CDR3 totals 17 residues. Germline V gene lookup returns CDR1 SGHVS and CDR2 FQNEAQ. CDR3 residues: CASSELDRGLRLVEQYF. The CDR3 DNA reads TGTGCCAGCAGCGAGCTCGACAGGGGGCTACGTCTGGTCGAGCAGTACTTC. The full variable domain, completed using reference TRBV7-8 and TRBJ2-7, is GAGVSQSPRYKVAKRGQDVALRCDPISGHVSLFWYQQALGQGPEFLTYFQNEAQLDKSGLPSDRFFAERPEGSVSTLKIQRTQQEDSAVYLCASSELDRGLRLVEQYFGPGTRLTVT.

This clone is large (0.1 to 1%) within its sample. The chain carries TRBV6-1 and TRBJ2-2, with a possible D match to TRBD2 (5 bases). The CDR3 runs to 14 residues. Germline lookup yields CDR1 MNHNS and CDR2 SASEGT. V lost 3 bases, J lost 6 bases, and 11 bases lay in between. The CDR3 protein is CASSDGSGAGELFF. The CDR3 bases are TGTGCCAGCAGTGATGGGTCCGGGGCCGGGGAGCTGTTTTTT.

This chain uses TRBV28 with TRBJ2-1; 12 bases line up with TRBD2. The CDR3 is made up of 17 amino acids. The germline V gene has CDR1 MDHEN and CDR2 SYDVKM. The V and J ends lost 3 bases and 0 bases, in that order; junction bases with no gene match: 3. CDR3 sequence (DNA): TGTGCCAGCAGTTTGCGGACTAGCGGGATCTCCTACAATGAGCAGTTCTTC. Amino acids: CASSLRTSGISYNEQFF.

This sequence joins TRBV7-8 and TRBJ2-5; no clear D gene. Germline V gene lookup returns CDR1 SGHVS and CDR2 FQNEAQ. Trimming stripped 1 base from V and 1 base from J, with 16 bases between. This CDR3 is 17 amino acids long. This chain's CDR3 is CASSLEAGYAAQETQYF. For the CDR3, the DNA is TGTGCCAGCAGCTTAGAGGCTGGGTACGCGGCCCAAGAGACCCAGTACTTC.

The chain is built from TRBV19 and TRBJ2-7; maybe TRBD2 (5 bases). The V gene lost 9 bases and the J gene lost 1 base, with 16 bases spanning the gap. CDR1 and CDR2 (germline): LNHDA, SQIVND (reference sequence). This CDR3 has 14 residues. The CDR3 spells CARQAEDGSYEQYF. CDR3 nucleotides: TGTGCCAGACAAGCGGAGGACGGGTCCTACGAGCAGTACTTC.

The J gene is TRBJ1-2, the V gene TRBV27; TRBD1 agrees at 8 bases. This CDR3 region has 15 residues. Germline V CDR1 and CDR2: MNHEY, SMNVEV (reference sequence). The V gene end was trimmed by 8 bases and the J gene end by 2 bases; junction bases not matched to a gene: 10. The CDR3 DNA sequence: TGTGCCAGCTCCTCAGGGGGCGCATTCAACTATGGCTACACCTTC. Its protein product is CASSSGGAFNYGYTF.

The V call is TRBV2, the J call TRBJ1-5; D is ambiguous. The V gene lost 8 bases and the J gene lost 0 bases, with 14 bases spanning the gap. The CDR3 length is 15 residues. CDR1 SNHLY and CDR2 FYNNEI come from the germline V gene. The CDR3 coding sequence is TGTGCCAGCTCCGATCAGGTTTATAGCAATCAGCCCCAGCATTTT. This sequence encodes CASSDQVYSNQPQHF.

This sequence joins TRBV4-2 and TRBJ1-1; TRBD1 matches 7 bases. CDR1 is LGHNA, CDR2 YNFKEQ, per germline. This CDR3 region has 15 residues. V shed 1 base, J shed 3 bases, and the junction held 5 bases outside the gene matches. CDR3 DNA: TGTGCCAGCAGCCAAGTGACAGGGCAGGACACTGAAGCTTTCTTT. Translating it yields CASSQVTGQDTEAFF.